The clone carrying this TCR beta chain appeared many times. Its antigen is not identified. This record comes from a study of glioma-infiltrating T cells. Study observations and caveats: Non-neoplastic patients had below-expected tissue-blood divergence, while all gliomas exceeded expectation. CDR3 overlap between tissue and blood was very small.

Using RNA template, CDR3s of TCR alpha and beta were amplified with iRepertoire arm-PCR. TCRdb re-called the multiplex PCR reads through MiXCR, storing one row per CDR3 protein. The top ten hold roughly a third of the sample, which has around 99,000 distinct CDR3 sequences, 20% to 25% seen once. CDR1 and CDR2 (germline): SGDLS, YYNGEE. Trimming stripped 3 bases from V and 2 bases from J, with 12 bases between. This CDR3 spans 15 amino acids. The receptor comes from a human donor with low-grade glioma or glioblastoma, undergoing nonglioma brain surgery, or in good health (not recorded which). The sequencing input was glioma tissue, nonneoplastic brain tissue, or PBMCs (not recorded which). This chain uses TRBV9 with TRBJ1-3, with D possibly matching TRBD1 (5 bases). The CDR3 DNA reads TGTGCCAGCAGCGGACGCCAGGGTCCTGGAAACACCATATATTTT. Translating it yields CASSGRQGPGNTIYF.